This entry lists 21 T cell receptor beta chains sequenced from one sample in a study of cytomegalovirus exposure and HLA in healthy donors. The study ran its PCR with 60 Vbeta and 13 Jbeta primers. TCRdb's copy holds only in-frame clones and misses some; the assay was immunoSEQ multiplex PCR. The data hold some 66,000 clones, with around three quarters observed a single time. The sequenced sample consisted of PBMCs. Source of these receptors: a man between 60 and 75 years old in good health and CMV-seropositive.

The rearrangement joins TRBV6-5 to TRBJ2-7; 8 nucleotides agree with TRBD1. The germline gives CDR1 MNHEY, CDR2 SVGAGI. CDR3 length: 15 residues. J lost 3 bases, V lost 4 bases, and 8 bases had no gene match. The CDR3 DNA reads as TGTGCCAGCAGTTTCCGGACAGGGCAGGTCTACGAGCAGTACTTC. Its protein is CASSFRTGQVYEQYF.

This clone was found once. This chain joins TRBV2 and TRBJ2-4; 9 nucleotides match TRBD2. Germline V gene sequence: CDR1 SNHLY, CDR2 FYNNEI. J lost 6 bases, V lost 4 bases, and 4 bases had no gene match. This CDR3 is 14 amino acids long. The CDR3 DNA follows: TGTGCCAGCAGTGCGGAGCGGGGGGCAAACATTCAGTACTTC. It encodes CASSAERGANIQYF.

The J gene is TRBJ2-3, the V gene TRBV29-1, with D possibly TRBD2 on 6 matching bases. The CDR3 spans 13 residues. V was trimmed by 3 bases and J by 4 bases, leaving 11 bases between them. In germline, CDR1 is SQVTM, CDR2 ANQGSEA. Here the CDR3 reads CSVEGGRADTQYF. The CDR3 nucleotides read TGCAGCGTTGAGGGGGGAAGGGCAGATACGCAGTATTTT.

The gene calls are TRBV7-9 and TRBJ1-3; perhaps TRBD1 as D (6 bases). In germline, CDR1 is SEHNR, CDR2 FQNEAQ (reference sequence). The CDR3 contains 13 residues. Deletions cut 5 bases from V and 4 bases from J, with 9 bases between. The chain's CDR3 is CASSPGTGNTIYF. For the CDR3, the DNA is TGTGCCAGCAGCCCTGGGACAGGAAACACCATATATTTT. Together with reference TRBV7-9 and TRBJ1-3, the CDR3 gives the full variable domain: DTGVSQNPRHKITKRGQNVTFRCDPISEHNRLYWYRQTLGQGPEFLTYFQNEAQLEKSRLLSDRFSAERPKGSFSTLEIQRTEQGDSAMYLCASSPGTGNTIYFGEGSWLTVV.

CDR3 sequence: CASSFSGGAYEQYF. The DNA for the CDR3 is TGTGCCAGCAGCTTTAGCGGAGGCGCCTACGAGCAGTACTTC. This chain joins TRBV7-6 and TRBJ2-7; tentatively, D is TRBD2 (6 bases). Between the trimmed V and J ends, which lost 3 bases and 2 bases, there was a span of 11 bases. The CDR3 extends over 14 amino acids. Per the germline V gene, CDR1 is SGHVS and CDR2 is FNYEAQ.

The gene calls are TRBV27 and TRBJ2-1; 7 nucleotides match TRBD1. This CDR3 is built from 16 residues. Germline lookup yields CDR1 MNHEY and CDR2 SMNVEV (reference sequence). Trimming at V came to 2 bases and at J to 7 bases, leaving 11 bases not matched to a gene. For the CDR3, the DNA is TGTGCCAGCAGTTTAAACCGGGACAGAACATATAATGAGCAGTTCTTC. Translated, it gives CASSLNRDRTYNEQFF.

The rearrangement uses TRBV6-6 and TRBJ2-2; 7 bases agree with TRBD2. CDR3 length: 16 amino acids. J was trimmed by 0 bases and V by 6 bases; bases with no gene match: 7. Germline V CDR1 and CDR2: MNHNY, SVGAGI (reference sequence). CDR3 DNA sequence: TGTGCCAGCAGAGATCAGCGGGACGCGAACACCGGGGAGCTGTTTTTT. This sequence encodes CASRDQRDANTGELFF.

The rearrangement joins TRBV5-1 to TRBJ2-1; 7 bases map to TRBD1. J was trimmed by 7 bases and V by 9 bases; bases with no gene match: 10. This CDR3 contains 13 residues. The germline CDR1 and CDR2 sequences are SGHRS and YFSETQ. The chain's CDR3 is CATHRGLGNEQFF. CDR3 nucleotide sequence: TGCGCCACTCACAGGGGCTTGGGGAATGAGCAGTTCTTC.

This clone was detected only a few times. The rearrangement links TRBV7-9 to TRBJ1-1; no clear D gene. The germline gives CDR1 SEHNR, CDR2 FQNEAQ (reference sequence). The CDR3 contains 13 residues. V dropped 2 bases and J dropped 4 bases, with 8 bases sitting between them. This chain's CDR3 is CASSLMTGTEAFF. CDR3 DNA: TGTGCCAGCAGCTTAATGACGGGCACTGAAGCTTTCTTT.

The CDR3 nucleotides read TGTGCCAGCACCCTGGACAGGGGCGCAACTAATGAAAAACTGTTTTTT. Translation: CASTLDRGATNEKLFF. This chain joins TRBV6-6 and TRBJ1-4; 9 bases agree with TRBD1. V dropped 7 bases and J dropped 0; count of bases not matched to a gene: 6. The germline gives CDR1 MNHNY, CDR2 SVGAGI (reference sequence). The CDR3 is 16 amino acids.

This clone occurred a few times. CDR3 sequence (DNA): TGTGCCAGCAGCGTATCCCCAGGAGGGTACGAGCAGTACTTC. As protein: CASSVSPGGYEQYF. The chain uses TRBV9 and TRBJ2-7, with D tentatively TRBD2 (6 bases). Looked up from germline, CDR1 is SGDLS and CDR2 is YYNGEE. The CDR3 contains 14 residues. Trimming removed 1 base at V and 4 bases at J, with 12 bases between.

V usage is TRBV28 and J usage is TRBJ1-4; D is perhaps TRBD1 (5 bases). Germline V gene sequence: CDR1 MDHEN, CDR2 SYDVKM. Trimming removed 2 bases from V and 5 bases from J, with 9 bases in between. The CDR3 is 14 residues long. The CDR3 sequence is CASSLRGFNEKLFF. The CDR3, as DNA: TGTGCCAGCAGTTTAAGGGGATTCAATGAAAAACTGTTTTTT.

This clone was picked up one time. The rearrangement joins TRBV2 to TRBJ2-3; TRBD2 might be the D (6 bases). V was cut by 6 bases and J by 8 bases, with 18 bases left in between. This CDR3 contains 14 residues. Germline CDR1 is SNHLY and CDR2 is FYNNEI. This CDR3 is CASSPDGQGGTQYF. DNA of the CDR3: TGTGCCAGCAGCCCCGACGGGCAGGGAGGTACGCAGTATTTT.

The chain couples TRBV14 to TRBJ2-1; 7 bases line up with TRBD2. The CDR3 totals 13 residues. Germline V gives CDR1 SGHDN, CDR2 FVKESK. J gave up 8 bases and V 1 base, and 2 bases lay outside the gene matches. CDR3: CASSQGREDEQFF. The CDR3 DNA is TGTGCCAGCAGCCAAGGCCGGGAGGATGAGCAGTTCTTC. Complete variable domain (other parts from reference TRBV14 and TRBJ2-1): EAGVTQFPSHSVIEKGQTVTLRCDPISGHDNLYWYRRVMGKEIKFLLHFVKESKQDESGMPNNRFLAERTGGTYSTLKVQPAELEDSGVYFCASSQGREDEQFFGPGTRLTVL.

The genes are TRBV11-3 and TRBJ2-5; 10 bases align to TRBD2. Losses at the gene ends were 1 base for V and 4 bases for J; bases not matched to a gene: 3. Germline V gene lookup returns CDR1 SGHNT and CDR2 YENEEA. The CDR3 spans 15 residues. CDR3 loop: CASSLGASGRETQYF. As DNA, the CDR3 is TGTGCCAGCAGCTTAGGGGCTAGCGGGAGAGAGACCCAGTACTTC.

The chain joins TRBV4-1 to TRBJ1-1; D uncertain. This CDR3 comprises 15 residues. V lost 4 bases to trimming and J lost 5 bases, with 17 bases between them. Looked up from germline, CDR1 is MGHRA and CDR2 is YSYEKL. CDR3: CASSRFPQKITEAFF. The CDR3 DNA reads TGCGCCAGCAGCCGATTCCCACAGAAAATAACTGAAGCTTTCTTT.

The chain links TRBV23-1 to TRBJ1-1; possibly TRBD1 for D (5 bases). TRBV23-1 qualifies as an ORF whose function is uncertain. The CDR3 sequence is 16 residues long. The V and J ends lost 4 bases and 4 bases respectively, with 19 bases between them. The CDR3 spells CASSPPGGGRGTEAFF. The CDR3 nucleotides read TGCGCCAGCAGTCCCCCTGGGGGGGGTCGGGGCACTGAAGCTTTCTTT.

Written as DNA, the CDR3 is TGTGCCAGTAGTATTCGGACAGGGGGCGGCACCGGGGAGCTGTTTTTT. Translated, it gives CASSIRTGGGTGELFF. The rearrangement joins TRBV19 to TRBJ2-2; 11 positions agree with TRBD1. Germline CDR1 is LNHDA and CDR2 is SQIVND (reference sequence). The CDR3 extends over 16 amino acids. Germline trimming cut 3 bases from V and 4 bases from J; bases unmatched to any gene: 4.

This clone was counted once. CDR3 sequence: CASSQRGGLVYEQYF. In DNA form, the CDR3 reads TGCGCCAGCAGCCAGCGGGGGGGCCTGGTCTACGAGCAGTACTTC. This chain uses TRBV4-1 with TRBJ2-7, with 9 bases aligning to TRBD2. The CDR3 loop spans 15 amino acids. J lost 3 bases, V lost 3 bases, and 6 bases had no gene match. CDR1 is MGHRA and CDR2 is YSYEKL in the germline V gene.

The rearrangement links TRBV27 to TRBJ2-2, with 8 bases lining up with TRBD1. This CDR3 has 16 amino acids. Germline trimming cut 8 bases from V and 4 bases from J; bases unmatched to any gene: 12. CDR1 is MNHEY and CDR2 is SMNVEV in the germline V gene (reference sequence). Here the CDR3 reads CASGHGDRGITGELFF. For the CDR3, the DNA is TGTGCCAGCGGACATGGAGACAGGGGAATCACCGGGGAGCTGTTTTTT.

With respect to this clone: This CDR3 is missing its conserved last phenylalanine or tryptophan, likely due to a read error. It is unclear where the CDR3 begins or ends on the DNA, so no DNA is shown, and the CDR3 is as TCRdb lists it. This rearrangement joins TRBV27 to TRBJ2-7; the table assigns TRBD2, which was not confirmed against the DNA. Termini included, the CDR3 measures 14 amino acids. Per the germline V gene, CDR1 is MNHEY and CDR2 is SMNVEV (reference sequence). CDR3 in amino acids: CASTQPPPCGRAWA.